This T cell receptor (beta chain) was documented in a study of cytomegalovirus exposure and HLA in healthy donors. Vbeta (60) and Jbeta (13) primers were used in the PCR. Profiled with immunoSEQ multiplex PCR; TCRdb holds only in-frame clones, not every one. The sample has 99,000 or so clones; around 80% are singletons. The study's findings and limits: In a later analysis, an Asian-associated ancestry cluster reportedly showed fewer N-insertions than the approximately 700-donor mean. While the bulk of TCR sequences proved rare, some public TCRs turned up in many donors. A later analysis by the authors found several of the most significant clusters apparently linked to common viral pathogens.

Remarks on this clone: Antigen: not known.

In germline, CDR1 is SGHRS, CDR2 YFSETQ. The V end was cut by 4 bases, the J end by 4 bases, with 14 bases between. The CDR3 length is 14 residues. Sequencing was performed on PBMCs. This TCR came from a man younger than 35 in good health and CMV-seronegative. The chain recombines TRBV5-1 with TRBJ1-2, with D tentatively TRBD1 (5 bases). The CDR3 protein is CASSTSGGGYGYTF. The DNA for the CDR3 is TGCGCCAGCAGCACGTCGGGGGGGGGCTATGGCTACACCTTC.